The sequence of this T cell receptor beta chain was determined in a study of blood T cell repertoires in COVID-19. In this sample, this clone turned up a few times. Study processing details: Estimated nucleated cell counts came from reference gene primer amplification. Libraries were prepared by immunoSEQ multiplex PCR; TCRdb keeps only in-frame clonotypes and omits some of them. D and trimming were read from the DNA, whereas the V and J calls and clone size are those reported in that table. This repertoire shows about 430,000 clones, 70% to 90% found once; its top ten account for around 1.5%. Germline assignment: CDR1 LGHNA and CDR2 YNFKEQ. This CDR3 region has 14 residues. The V segment lost 3 bases and the J segment 4 bases; nucleotides outside the gene matches: 2.

V is TRBV4-2 and J is TRBJ1-1; 10 bases are shared with TRBD1. The origin of this receptor is a woman aged 18-29 years who had been exposed to COVID-19. The material sequenced was PBMCs or T cells enriched from blood (not recorded which). Written as DNA, the CDR3 is TGTGCCAGCAGCCAGTGGGACAGGGGCACTGAAGCTTTCTTT. It specifies CASSQWDRGTEAFF.